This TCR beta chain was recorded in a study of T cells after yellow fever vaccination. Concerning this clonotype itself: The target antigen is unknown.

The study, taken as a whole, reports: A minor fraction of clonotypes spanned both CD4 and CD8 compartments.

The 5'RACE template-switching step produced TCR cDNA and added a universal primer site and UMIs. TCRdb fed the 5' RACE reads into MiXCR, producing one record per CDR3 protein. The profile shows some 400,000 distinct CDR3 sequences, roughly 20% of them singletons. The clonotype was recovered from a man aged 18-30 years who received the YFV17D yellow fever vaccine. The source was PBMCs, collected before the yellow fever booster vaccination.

CDR3 bases: TGCGCCAGCAGCGACTGTCTTTCCGGGGAGCTGTTTTTT. It codes for CASSDCLSGELFF. The rearrangement joins TRBV5-1 to TRBJ2-2; D is undetermined. In germline, CDR1 is SGHRS, CDR2 YFSETQ. This CDR3 has 13 amino acids. Trimming pared 4 bases from V and 6 bases from J, leaving 10 bases between. The entire variable domain, with the rest obtained from reference TRBV5-1 and TRBJ2-2, is as follows: KAGVTQTPRYLIKTRGQQVTLSCSPISGHRSVSWYQQTPGQGLQFLFEYFSETQRNKGNFPGRFSGRQFSNSRSEMNVSTLELGDSALYLCASSDCLSGELFFGEGSRLTVL.